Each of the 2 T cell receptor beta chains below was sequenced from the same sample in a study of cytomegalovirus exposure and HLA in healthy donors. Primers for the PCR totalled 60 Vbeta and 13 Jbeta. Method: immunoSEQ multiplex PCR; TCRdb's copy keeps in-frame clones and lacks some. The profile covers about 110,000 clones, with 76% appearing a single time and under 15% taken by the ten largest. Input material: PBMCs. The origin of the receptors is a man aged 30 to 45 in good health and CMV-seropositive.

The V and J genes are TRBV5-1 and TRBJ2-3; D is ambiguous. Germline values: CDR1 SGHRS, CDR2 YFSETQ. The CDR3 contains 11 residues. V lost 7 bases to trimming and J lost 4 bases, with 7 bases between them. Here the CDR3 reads CASAVPDTQYF. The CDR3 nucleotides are TGCGCCAGCGCGGTACCAGATACGCAGTATTTT. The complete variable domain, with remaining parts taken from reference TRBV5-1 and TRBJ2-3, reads KAGVTQTPRYLIKTRGQQVTLSCSPISGHRSVSWYQQTPGQGLQFLFEYFSETQRNKGNFPGRFSGRQFSNSRSEMNVSTLELGDSALYLCASAVPDTQYFGPGTRLTVL.

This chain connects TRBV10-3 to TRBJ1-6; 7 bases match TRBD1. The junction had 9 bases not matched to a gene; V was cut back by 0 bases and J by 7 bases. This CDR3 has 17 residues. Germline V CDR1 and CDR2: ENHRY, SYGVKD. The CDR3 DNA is TGTGCCATCAGTGAGTCCTCCGGGGGACAGAGGAATTCACCCCTCCACTTT. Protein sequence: CAISESSGGQRNSPLHF.